The rows below give T cell receptor beta chains drawn from one sample of a study of CD8 T cells in ankylosing spondylitis. TCRdb re-called the 5' RACE reads with MiXCR, one entry per CDR3 protein. The top ten clones hold roughly 0.8% of a sample with hundreds of thousands of distinct CDR3 sequences, roughly 26% of them seen once. Sequencing was done on a sample of blood, either unsorted or a sorted T cell fraction (not recorded which). The receptors shown here come from a male donor with ankylosing spondylitis. CDR3s include the opening cysteine and the closing phenylalanine or tryptophan. The D gene is left open where the match is weak. A row's size may be missing; if present it is once, few, many or a size class.

d_gene: -; j_gene: TRBJ2-1; v_gene: TRBV11-2; abundance: -; CDR3nt: TGTGCCAGCAGCTTACAAGGGCCTACCGGGACATATGGATCACAGTTCTTC; CDR3aa: CASSLQGPTGTYGSQFF
d_gene: -; j_gene: TRBJ1-1; v_gene: TRBV5-6; abundance: -; CDR3nt: TGTGCCAGCAGCTTGTCCCGAGGGGCGCAAACTGAAGCTTTCTTT; CDR3aa: CASSLSRGAQTEAFF
d_gene: -; j_gene: TRBJ1-1; v_gene: TRBV27; abundance: few; CDR3nt: TGTGCCAGCAGCCGGGCCGGGGCGGACACTGAAGCTTTCTTT; CDR3aa: CASSRAGADTEAFF
d_gene: -; j_gene: TRBJ1-1; v_gene: TRBV7-9; abundance: -; CDR3nt: TGTGCCAGCAGCTTATTTGTGAACACTGAAGCTTTCTTT; CDR3aa: CASSLFVNTEAFF
d_gene: TRBD2; j_gene: TRBJ2-3; v_gene: TRBV29-1; abundance: -; CDR3nt: TGCAGCGCTGGGGTAGCGGGAGATACGCAGTATTTT; CDR3aa: CSAGVAGDTQYF
d_gene: TRBD1; j_gene: TRBJ2-7; v_gene: TRBV29-1; abundance: -; CDR3nt: TGCAGCGTTAGGACAGGGGATGAGCAGTACTTC; CDR3aa: CSVRTGDEQYF
d_gene: TRBD1; j_gene: TRBJ2-5; v_gene: TRBV12-3/TRBV12-4; abundance: -; CDR3nt: TGTGCCAGCACCTACAGGGGTGTTCAAGAGACCCAGTACTTC; CDR3aa: CASTYRGVQETQYF
d_gene: -; j_gene: TRBJ1-2; v_gene: TRBV11-2; abundance: -; CDR3nt: TGTGCCAGCGCTACCTTAGGGGGGGCGCTCTATGGCTACACCTTC; CDR3aa: CASATLGGALYGYTF
d_gene: -; j_gene: TRBJ2-1; v_gene: TRBV15; abundance: -; CDR3nt: TGTGCCACCAGCAGAGCCTCCTACAATGAGCAGTTCTTC; CDR3aa: CATSRASYNEQFF
d_gene: -; j_gene: TRBJ1-2; v_gene: TRBV12-3/TRBV12-4; abundance: few; CDR3nt: TGTGCCAGCAGTCTAACAGGGAAAAGTATGAGCGGCTACACCTTC; CDR3aa: CASSLTGKSMSGYTF
d_gene: -; j_gene: TRBJ2-5; v_gene: TRBV12-3/TRBV12-4; abundance: few; CDR3nt: TGTGCCAGCAGTTTAAGGTACCAAGAGACCCAGTACTTC; CDR3aa: CASSLRYQETQYF
d_gene: TRBD2; j_gene: TRBJ2-2; v_gene: TRBV10-2; abundance: -; CDR3nt: TGCGCCAGCAGTGGAATAACTAGCGGAGACGGGGAGCTGTTTTTT; CDR3aa: CASSGITSGDGELFF
d_gene: -; j_gene: TRBJ1-2; v_gene: TRBV6-1; abundance: -; CDR3nt: TGTGCCAGCAGTGAAGTACCCGGACAGATCTATGGCTACACCTTC; CDR3aa: CASSEVPGQIYGYTF
d_gene: TRBD1; j_gene: TRBJ2-1; v_gene: TRBV20-1; abundance: few; CDR3nt: TGCAGTGGGGGACAGTCCAATGAGCAGTTCTTC; CDR3aa: CSGGQSNEQFF
d_gene: TRBD1; j_gene: TRBJ1-1; v_gene: TRBV29-1; abundance: -; CDR3nt: TGCAGCGTCTTACAGGGGATGAACACTGAAGCTTTCTTT; CDR3aa: CSVLQGMNTEAFF
d_gene: -; j_gene: TRBJ1-1; v_gene: TRBV5-1; abundance: few; CDR3nt: TGCGCCAGCAGCTTGGGCACGGGTGGGGACACTGAAGCTTTCTTT; CDR3aa: CASSLGTGGDTEAFF
d_gene: -; j_gene: TRBJ1-5; v_gene: TRBV7-9; abundance: -; CDR3nt: TGTGCCAGCAGTATCGGACAGCAATATAGCAATCAGCCCCAGCATTTT; CDR3aa: CASSIGQQYSNQPQHF
d_gene: TRBD1; j_gene: TRBJ2-5; v_gene: TRBV28; abundance: -; CDR3nt: TGTGCCAGCAGCTCCACGGGCAGGGGGCAACAGACCCAGTACTTC; CDR3aa: CASSSTGRGQQTQYF
d_gene: -; j_gene: TRBJ2-5; v_gene: TRBV18; abundance: few; CDR3nt: TGTGCCAGCTCACCCCGGGACGGGCAAGAGACCCAGTACTTC; CDR3aa: CASSPRDGQETQYF
d_gene: -; j_gene: TRBJ2-3; v_gene: TRBV11-2; abundance: -; CDR3nt: TGTGCCAGCAGCTTATGGGCACAGGATACGCAGTATTTT; CDR3aa: CASSLWAQDTQYF
d_gene: -; j_gene: TRBJ2-3; v_gene: TRBV11-2; abundance: -; CDR3nt: TGTGCCAGCAGCTTGGTCCAAAACACAGATACGCAGTATTTT; CDR3aa: CASSLVQNTDTQYF
d_gene: -; j_gene: TRBJ1-5; v_gene: TRBV6-5; abundance: few; CDR3nt: TGTGCCAGCAGTTATGAAAGGCCGGGGGACAATCAGCCCCAGCATTTT; CDR3aa: CASSYERPGDNQPQHF
d_gene: TRBD2; j_gene: TRBJ2-1; v_gene: TRBV24-1; abundance: few; CDR3nt: TGTGCCACCAGTGATCCAGGGAGGGGTGGAGAGCAGTTCTTC; CDR3aa: CATSDPGRGGEQFF
d_gene: TRBD2; j_gene: TRBJ2-7; v_gene: TRBV7-9; abundance: few; CDR3nt: TGTGCCAGCAGCTCCTACGGCGGGAGAAGCGAGCAGTACTTC; CDR3aa: CASSSYGGRSEQYF
d_gene: -; j_gene: TRBJ1-5; v_gene: TRBV12-3/TRBV12-4; abundance: -; CDR3nt: TGTGCCAGCAGTTTAGAGGCAGGTTTTGAGGCCCAGCATTTT; CDR3aa: CASSLEAGFEAQHF
d_gene: -; j_gene: TRBJ2-3; v_gene: TRBV10-1; abundance: -; CDR3nt: TGCGCCAGCAGTGAGCGGCAGAACACAGATACGCAGTATTTT; CDR3aa: CASSERQNTDTQYF
d_gene: TRBD1; j_gene: TRBJ1-6; v_gene: TRBV7-8; abundance: -; CDR3nt: TGTGCCAGCAGCCGGCCGCAGGGGGGTTCACCCCTCCACTTT; CDR3aa: CASSRPQGGSPLHF
d_gene: -; j_gene: TRBJ1-6; v_gene: TRBV6-1; abundance: -; CDR3nt: TGTGCCAGCAGGGAACGCGGGGATTCACCCCTCCACTTT; CDR3aa: CASRERGDSPLHF
d_gene: TRBD2; j_gene: TRBJ2-3; v_gene: TRBV5-1; abundance: few; CDR3nt: TGCGCCAGCAGGACTAGCGCGAGGGGGGGAGATACGCAGTATTTT; CDR3aa: CASRTSARGGDTQYF
d_gene: TRBD2; j_gene: TRBJ2-3; v_gene: TRBV20-1; abundance: few; CDR3nt: TGCAGTGCACTTCTAGCGGGATTTACAGATACGCAGTATTTT; CDR3aa: CSALLAGFTDTQYF
d_gene: -; j_gene: TRBJ1-3; v_gene: TRBV28; abundance: -; CDR3nt: TGTGCCAGCAGTTCCGGGACAAACTCTGGAAACACCATATATTTT; CDR3aa: CASSSGTNSGNTIYF
d_gene: -; j_gene: TRBJ2-7; v_gene: TRBV12-3/TRBV12-4; abundance: many; CDR3nt: TGTGCCAGCAGTCGACAGACCTCCTACGAGCAGTACTTC; CDR3aa: CASSRQTSYEQYF